The T cell receptor (beta chain) under discussion was sequenced for a study of type 1 regulatory T cells. Study-level information: An in vitro protocol generated T-allo10, a Tr1-enriched, alloantigen-specific CD4 T cell product. Study outcomes and limitations: Type 1 regulatory T cells had a more restricted TCR repertoire than non-type 1 regulatory T cells.

TCRdb redid the calling of the reads with MiXCR, one entry per CDR3 protein. The sample shows about 62,000 distinct CDR3 sequences, 62% of them seen only once. Germline V gene data show CDR1 as ENHRY and CDR2 as SYGVKD. The CDR3 is 14 residues long. Trimming at V came to 6 bases and at J to 4 bases, leaving 6 bases not matched to a gene. In the case of this clonotype: Antigen specificity is unknown.

J is TRBJ2-7 and V is TRBV10-3, with TRBD2 matching 10 bases. The source is a human donor in good health. Sequenced material: cultured non-Tr1 T cells, either the whole culture or a sorted T cell fraction (not recorded which). The CDR3 is CAIRRGLAQYEQYF. The DNA for the CDR3 is TGTGCCATCAGGAGGGGACTAGCGCAGTACGAGCAGTACTTC.